Listed below are T cell receptor beta chains from one sample, sequenced in a study of blood T cells in healthy people across ages. TCRdb called the 5' RACE reads again in MiXCR, with one record for every CDR3 protein. The sample lists about 1.4 million distinct CDR3 sequences, roughly 64% occurring once. The specimen sequenced was blood. The receptors stem from a man aged 18 to 29 in good health. CDR3s include the opening cysteine and the closing phenylalanine or tryptophan. Fields, in order: V gene, CDR3 length, J gene, D gene, clone size, CDR3 protein, CDR3 DNA. The D gene is left open where the match is weak. A clone size is listed for some rows: how often the clone was seen (once, few, many), or a class if it is expanded.

TRBV10-3	14	TRBJ1-2	NA	once	CAISSQWGADGYTF	TGTGCCATCAGTTCTCAGTGGGGGGCGGATGGCTACACCTTC
TRBV5-1	16	TRBJ2-2	TRBD1	NA	CASRGHRGRNTGELFF	TGCGCCAGCAGAGGACACAGGGGGAGGAACACCGGGGAGCTGTTTTTT
TRBV5-1	16	TRBJ2-1	TRBD2	NA	CASSLKVAGAYNEQFF	TGCGCCAGCAGCTTAAAAGTAGCGGGAGCCTACAATGAGCAGTTCTTC
TRBV10-3	13	TRBJ2-1	NA	NA	CAISERAPGEQFF	TGTGCCATCAGTGAAAGGGCTCCTGGCGAGCAGTTCTTC
TRBV29-1	13	TRBJ1-1	NA	NA	CSVELTANTEAFF	TGCAGCGTTGAACTAACTGCGAACACTGAAGCTTTCTTT
TRBV18	15	TRBJ2-7	NA	NA	CASSPQEVPTYEQYF	TGTGCCAGCTCACCACAGGAGGTGCCGACCTACGAGCAGTACTTC
TRBV20-1	16	TRBJ2-1	TRBD2	NA	CSAGGYLAGGLNEQFF	TGCAGTGCTGGAGGGTATTTAGCGGGAGGGCTTAATGAGCAGTTCTTC
TRBV29-1	18	TRBJ2-1	TRBD1	few	CSGDSLGERTGHYNEQFF	TGCAGCGGCGACTCGTTGGGGGAAAGGACAGGGCATTACAATGAGCAGTTCTTC
TRBV7-9	15	TRBJ2-1	TRBD1	NA	CASSYRDRGRNEQFF	TGTGCCAGCAGCTACCGGGACAGGGGGCGGAATGAGCAGTTCTTC
TRBV3-1	15	TRBJ2-1	NA	once	CASSRSLTSYNEQFF	TGTGCCAGCAGCCGCTCACTTACTAGCTACAATGAGCAGTTCTTC